Below are 5 T cell receptor beta chains sequenced from a single sample in a study of cytomegalovirus exposure and HLA in healthy donors. Primers for the PCR totalled 60 Vbeta and 13 Jbeta. Data came from immunoSEQ multiplex PCR; TCRdb stores just in-frame clones and leaves some out. Counted here are 120,000 or so clones, 79% occurring once; the ten biggest clones make up about 6.8%. The sequenced sample consisted of PBMCs. Source of these receptors: a man under 40 in good health and CMV-seropositive.

This chain uses TRBV5-1 with TRBJ2-3; D remains ambiguous. Trimming removed 0 bases at V and 2 bases at J, with 10 bases between. The germline gives CDR1 SGHRS, CDR2 YFSETQ. The CDR3 sequence is 15 residues long. This CDR3 is CASSLVRGLTDTQYF. CDR3 nucleotide sequence: TGCGCCAGCAGCTTGGTCCGCGGCCTCACAGATACGCAGTATTTT. Full variable domain (remainder filled in from reference TRBV5-1 and TRBJ2-3): KAGVTQTPRYLIKTRGQQVTLSCSPISGHRSVSWYQQTPGQGLQFLFEYFSETQRNKGNFPGRFSGRQFSNSRSEMNVSTLELGDSALYLCASSLVRGLTDTQYFGPGTRLTVL.

The rearrangement joins TRBV30 to TRBJ1-4, with D perhaps TRBD1 (6 bases). The CDR3 has 15 residues. Germline V gene data show CDR1 as GTSNPN and CDR2 as SVGIG (reference sequence). Trimming removed 5 bases at V and 3 bases at J, with 16 bases between. The CDR3 DNA follows: TGTGCCTGGGGAGCCCCGCAGGGGTCTAATGAAAAACTGTTTTTT. Amino acid sequence: CAWGAPQGSNEKLFF.

This clone was counted between two and nine times. This sequence joins TRBV30 and TRBJ1-6, with D unresolved. The CDR3 is 11 amino acids. Looked up from germline, CDR1 is GTSNPN and CDR2 is SVGIG (reference sequence). Trimming stripped 1 base from V and 10 bases from J, with 5 bases between. The CDR3 loop reads CAWSGGSPLHF. The CDR3 nucleotides read TGTGCCTGGAGTGGAGGATCACCCCTCCACTTT.

This chain joins TRBV29-1 and TRBJ2-1, with 7 positions matching TRBD1. This CDR3 is built from 13 residues. J was trimmed by 8 bases and V by 7 bases; bases with no gene match: 11. Germline V gene data show CDR1 as SQVTM and CDR2 as ANQGSEA. The CDR3 region has the DNA TGCAGCGCTATCTACATGACAGGGTATGAGCAGTTCTTC. It specifies CSAIYMTGYEQFF.

This chain connects TRBV5-1 to TRBJ2-4; D is perhaps TRBD2 (6 bases). The CDR3 totals 17 residues. With 2 bases removed from V and 0 bases from J, the gap between germline ends came to 15 bases. Germline V CDR1 and CDR2: SGHRS, YFSETQ. The CDR3 DNA reads as TGCGCCAGCAGCTTTCGGGCTGGCGGGGTAGCCAAAAACATTCAGTACTTC. It encodes CASSFRAGGVAKNIQYF.